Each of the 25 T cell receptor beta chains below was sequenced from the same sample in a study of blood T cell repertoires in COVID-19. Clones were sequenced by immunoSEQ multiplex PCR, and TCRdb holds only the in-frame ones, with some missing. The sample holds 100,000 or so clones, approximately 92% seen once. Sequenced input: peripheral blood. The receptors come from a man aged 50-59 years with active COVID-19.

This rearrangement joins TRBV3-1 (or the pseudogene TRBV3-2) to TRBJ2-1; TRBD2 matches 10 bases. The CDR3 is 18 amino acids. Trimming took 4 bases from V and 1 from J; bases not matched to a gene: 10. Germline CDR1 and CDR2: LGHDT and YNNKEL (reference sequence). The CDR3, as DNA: TGTGCCAGCAGCCGTCAACCCGGGACTAGCGCTTCCTACAATGAGCAGTTCTTC. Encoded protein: CASSRQPGTSASYNEQFF.

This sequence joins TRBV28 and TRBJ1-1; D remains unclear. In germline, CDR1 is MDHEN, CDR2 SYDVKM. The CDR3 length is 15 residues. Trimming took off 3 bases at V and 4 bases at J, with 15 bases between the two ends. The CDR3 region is CASSLFDPESTEAFF. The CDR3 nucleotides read TGTGCCAGCAGTTTGTTTGATCCTGAGTCCACTGAAGCTTTCTTT.

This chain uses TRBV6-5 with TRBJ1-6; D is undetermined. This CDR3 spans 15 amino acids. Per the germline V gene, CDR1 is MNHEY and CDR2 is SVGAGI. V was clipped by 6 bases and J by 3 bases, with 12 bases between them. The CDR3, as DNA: TGTGCCAGCAGAACCACCATACTCTATAATTCACCCCTCCACTTT. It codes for CASRTTILYNSPLHF.

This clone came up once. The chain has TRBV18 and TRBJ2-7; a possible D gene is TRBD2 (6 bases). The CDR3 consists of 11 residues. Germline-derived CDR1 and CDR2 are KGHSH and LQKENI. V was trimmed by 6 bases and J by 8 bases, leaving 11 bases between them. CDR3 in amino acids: CASSGAGKQYF. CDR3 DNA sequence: TGTGCCAGCTCCGGTGCGGGAAAGCAGTACTTC.

This CDR3 reads CASSLEERTEAFF. The CDR3 DNA reads TGCGCCAGCAGCTTAGAGGAAAGGACTGAAGCTTTCTTT. This chain connects TRBV5-1 to TRBJ1-1; D uncertain. Germline CDR1 reads SGHRS; CDR2 reads YFSETQ. V shed 2 bases and J shed 5 bases, with 10 bases lying between them. The CDR3 consists of 13 residues.

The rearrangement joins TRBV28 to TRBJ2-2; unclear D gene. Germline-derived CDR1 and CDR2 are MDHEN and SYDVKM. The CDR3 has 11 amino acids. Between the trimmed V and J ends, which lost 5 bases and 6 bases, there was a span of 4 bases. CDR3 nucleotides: TGTGCCAGCAGTACATCCGGGGAGCTGTTTTTT. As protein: CASSTSGELFF.

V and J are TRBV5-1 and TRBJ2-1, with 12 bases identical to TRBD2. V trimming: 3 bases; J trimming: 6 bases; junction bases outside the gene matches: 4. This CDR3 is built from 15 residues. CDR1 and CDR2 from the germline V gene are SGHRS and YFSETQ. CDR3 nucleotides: TGCGCCAGCAGCTCGACTAGCGGGAGCCCCAATGAGCAGTTCTTC. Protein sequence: CASSSTSGSPNEQFF.

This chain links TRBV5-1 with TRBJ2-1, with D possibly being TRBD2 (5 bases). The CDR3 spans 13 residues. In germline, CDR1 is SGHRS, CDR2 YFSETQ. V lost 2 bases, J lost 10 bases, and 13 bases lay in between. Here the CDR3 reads CASSLYRGWEQFF. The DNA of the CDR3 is TGCGCCAGCAGCTTATACCGGGGATGGGAGCAGTTCTTC.

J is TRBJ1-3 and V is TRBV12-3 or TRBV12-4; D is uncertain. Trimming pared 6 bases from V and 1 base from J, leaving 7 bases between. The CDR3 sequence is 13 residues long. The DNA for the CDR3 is TGTGCCAGCAGGCGAGGGTCTGGAAACACCATATATTTT. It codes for CASRRGSGNTIYF.

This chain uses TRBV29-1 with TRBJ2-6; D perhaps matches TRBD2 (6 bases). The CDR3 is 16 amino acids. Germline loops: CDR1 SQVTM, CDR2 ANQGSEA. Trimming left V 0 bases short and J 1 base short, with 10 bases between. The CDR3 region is CSVEDWDSSGANVLTF. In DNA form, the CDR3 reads TGCAGCGTTGAAGACTGGGACTCGTCTGGGGCCAACGTCCTGACTTTC.

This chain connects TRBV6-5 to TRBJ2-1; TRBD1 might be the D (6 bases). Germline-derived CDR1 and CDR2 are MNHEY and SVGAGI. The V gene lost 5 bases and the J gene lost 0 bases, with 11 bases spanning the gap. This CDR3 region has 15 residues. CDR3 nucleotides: TGTGCCAGCAGTACAGGGCCGAGCTCCTACAATGAGCAGTTCTTC. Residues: CASSTGPSSYNEQFF.

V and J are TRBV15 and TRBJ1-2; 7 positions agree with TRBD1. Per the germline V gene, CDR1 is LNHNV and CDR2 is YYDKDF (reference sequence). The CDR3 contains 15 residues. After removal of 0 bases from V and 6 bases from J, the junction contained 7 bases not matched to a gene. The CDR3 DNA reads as TGTGCCACCAGCAGAGAGCTAGACAGGGCGCATGGCTACACCTTC. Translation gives CATSRELDRAHGYTF.

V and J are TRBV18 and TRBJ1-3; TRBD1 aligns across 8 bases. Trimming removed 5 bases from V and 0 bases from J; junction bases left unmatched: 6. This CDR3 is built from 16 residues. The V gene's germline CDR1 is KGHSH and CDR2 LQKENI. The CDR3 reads CASSTSTGGSGNTIYF. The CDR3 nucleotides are TGTGCCAGCTCAACTTCCACAGGGGGCTCTGGAAACACCATATATTTT.

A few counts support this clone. Here the CDR3 reads CAGIGQGWGDTQYF. The CDR3 DNA is TGTGCCGGGATCGGACAGGGGTGGGGAGATACGCAGTATTTT. The chain is built from TRBV27 and TRBJ2-3, with TRBD1 identical over 9 bases. Losses at the gene ends were 11 bases for V and 5 bases for J; bases not matched to a gene: 11. The CDR3 is 14 amino acids. Germline-derived CDR1 and CDR2 are MNHEY and SMNVEV (reference sequence).

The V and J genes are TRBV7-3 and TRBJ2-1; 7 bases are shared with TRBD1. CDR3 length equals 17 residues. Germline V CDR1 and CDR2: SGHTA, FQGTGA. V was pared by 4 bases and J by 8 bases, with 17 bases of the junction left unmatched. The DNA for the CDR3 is TGTGCCAGCAGCTCCCACCCCGGACAGGACCGTAGAGATGAGCAGTTCTTC. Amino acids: CASSSHPGQDRRDEQFF.

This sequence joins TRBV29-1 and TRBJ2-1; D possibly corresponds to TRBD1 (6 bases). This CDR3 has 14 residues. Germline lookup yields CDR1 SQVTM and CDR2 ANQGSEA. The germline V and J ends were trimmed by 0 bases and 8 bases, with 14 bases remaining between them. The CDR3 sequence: CSVEDLGAPYEQFF. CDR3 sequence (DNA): TGCAGCGTTGAAGATCTGGGGGCCCCCTATGAGCAGTTCTTC.

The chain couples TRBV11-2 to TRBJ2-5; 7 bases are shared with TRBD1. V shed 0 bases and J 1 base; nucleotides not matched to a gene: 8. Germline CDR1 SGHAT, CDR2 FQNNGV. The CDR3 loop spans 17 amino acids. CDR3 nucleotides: TGTGCCAGCAGCTTAGAGAAGGGGGCCTATTTCCAAGAGACCCAGTACTTC. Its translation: CASSLEKGAYFQETQYF.

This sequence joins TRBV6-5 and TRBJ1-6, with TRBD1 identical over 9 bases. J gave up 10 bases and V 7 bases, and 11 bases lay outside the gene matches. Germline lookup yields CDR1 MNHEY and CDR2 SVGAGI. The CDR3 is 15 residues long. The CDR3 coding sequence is TGTGCCAGCAAGGAGGGACAGGGAGGTGGGTCACCCCTCCACTTT. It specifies CASKEGQGGGSPLHF.

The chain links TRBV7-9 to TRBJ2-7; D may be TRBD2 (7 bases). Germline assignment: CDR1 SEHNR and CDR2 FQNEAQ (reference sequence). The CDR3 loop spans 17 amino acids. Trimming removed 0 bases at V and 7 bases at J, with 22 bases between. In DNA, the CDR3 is TGTGCCAGCAGCTTAGCGGGGAGGGGGAAGGCCCTGGGAGAGCAGTACTTC. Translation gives CASSLAGRGKALGEQYF.

CDR3 amino acids: CASSKTSSQETQYF. CDR3 DNA: TGTGCCAGCAGCAAGACTAGCAGCCAAGAGACCCAGTACTTC. This rearrangement joins TRBV5-6 to TRBJ2-5; 7 bases align to TRBD2. Germline-derived CDR1 and CDR2 are SGHDT and YYEEEE. This CDR3 has 14 residues. The trim removed 4 bases at V and 1 base at J, leaving 4 bases unmatched.

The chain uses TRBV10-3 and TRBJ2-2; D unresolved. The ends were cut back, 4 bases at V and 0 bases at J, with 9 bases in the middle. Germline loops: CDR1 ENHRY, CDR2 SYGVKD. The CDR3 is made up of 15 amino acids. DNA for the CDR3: TGTGCCATCAGTGGGGCAGCTTCGAACACCGGGGAGCTGTTTTTT. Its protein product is CAISGAASNTGELFF.

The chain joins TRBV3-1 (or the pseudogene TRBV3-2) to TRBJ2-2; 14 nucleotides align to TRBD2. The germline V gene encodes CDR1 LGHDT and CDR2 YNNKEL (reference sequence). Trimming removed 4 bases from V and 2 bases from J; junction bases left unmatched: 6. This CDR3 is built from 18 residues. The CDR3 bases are TGTGCCAGCAGCCCAATCGGACTAGCGGGAGGCAACACCGGGGAGCTGTTTTTT. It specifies CASSPIGLAGGNTGELFF.

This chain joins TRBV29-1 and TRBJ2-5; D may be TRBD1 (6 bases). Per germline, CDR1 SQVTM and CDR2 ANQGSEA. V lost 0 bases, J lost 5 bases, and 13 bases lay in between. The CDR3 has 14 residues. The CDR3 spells CSVEERGSWETQYF. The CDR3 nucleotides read TGCAGCGTTGAAGAAAGGGGGTCTTGGGAGACCCAGTACTTC.

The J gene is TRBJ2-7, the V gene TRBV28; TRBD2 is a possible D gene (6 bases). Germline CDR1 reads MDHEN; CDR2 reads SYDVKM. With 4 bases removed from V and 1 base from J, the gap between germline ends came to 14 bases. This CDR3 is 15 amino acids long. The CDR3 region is CASSSAGFTSYEQYF. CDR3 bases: TGTGCCAGCAGTTCCGCGGGATTTACTTCCTACGAGCAGTACTTC.

The CDR3 here is CASSERGGMNTGELFF. In DNA, the CDR3 is TGTGCCAGCAGTGAGAGAGGCGGGATGAACACCGGGGAGCTGTTTTTT. The chain links TRBV2 to TRBJ2-2, with D possibly TRBD2 on 6 matching bases. Germline V gives CDR1 SNHLY, CDR2 FYNNEI. The CDR3 has 16 residues. Trimming took 3 bases from V and 1 from J, leaving 12 bases between them.